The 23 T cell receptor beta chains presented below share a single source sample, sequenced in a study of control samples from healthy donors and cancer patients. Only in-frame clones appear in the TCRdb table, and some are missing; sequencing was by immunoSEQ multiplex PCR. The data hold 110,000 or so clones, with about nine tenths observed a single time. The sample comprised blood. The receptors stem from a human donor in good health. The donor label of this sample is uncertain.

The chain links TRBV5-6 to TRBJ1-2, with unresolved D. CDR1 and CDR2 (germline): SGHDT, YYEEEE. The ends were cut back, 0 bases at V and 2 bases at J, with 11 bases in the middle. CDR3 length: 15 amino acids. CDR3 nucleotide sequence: TGTGCCAGCAGCTTGGAACGTATCGGAAACTATGGCTACACCTTC. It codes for CASSLERIGNYGYTF.

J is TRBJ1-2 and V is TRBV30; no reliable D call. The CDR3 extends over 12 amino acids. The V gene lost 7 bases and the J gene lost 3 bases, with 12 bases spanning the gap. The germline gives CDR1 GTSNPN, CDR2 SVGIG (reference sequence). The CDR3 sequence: CASAKRHYGYTF. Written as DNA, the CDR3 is TGTGCCTCAGCAAAGCGACACTATGGCTACACCTTC.

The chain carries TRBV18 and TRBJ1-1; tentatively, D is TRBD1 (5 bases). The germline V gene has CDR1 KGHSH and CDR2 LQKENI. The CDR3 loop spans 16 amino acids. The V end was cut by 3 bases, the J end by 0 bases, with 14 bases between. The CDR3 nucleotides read TGTGCCAGCTCACCGGGGGTTCGCAGGATGAACACTGAAGCTTTCTTT. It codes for CASSPGVRRMNTEAFF.

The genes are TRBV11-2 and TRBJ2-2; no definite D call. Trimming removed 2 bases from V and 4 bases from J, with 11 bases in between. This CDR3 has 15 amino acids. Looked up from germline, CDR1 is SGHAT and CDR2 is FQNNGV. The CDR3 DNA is TGTGCCAGCAGCTTAAACCCCTCGGGCACCGGGGAGCTGTTTTTT. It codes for CASSLNPSGTGELFF.

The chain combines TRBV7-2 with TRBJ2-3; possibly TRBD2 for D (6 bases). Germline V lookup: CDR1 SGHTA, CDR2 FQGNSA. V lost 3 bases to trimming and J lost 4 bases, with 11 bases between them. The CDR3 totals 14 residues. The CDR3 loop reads CASSFLAYPDTQYF. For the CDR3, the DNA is TGTGCCAGCAGCTTCCTAGCGTACCCAGATACGCAGTATTTT.

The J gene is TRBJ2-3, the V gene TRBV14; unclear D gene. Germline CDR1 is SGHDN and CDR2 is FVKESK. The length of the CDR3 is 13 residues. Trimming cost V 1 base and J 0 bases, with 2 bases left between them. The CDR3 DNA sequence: TGTGCCAGCAGCCAAGTAAGCACAGATACGCAGTATTTT. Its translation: CASSQVSTDTQYF.

The CDR3 DNA is TGTGCCATCACTAGACAGGTTCAAGAGACCCAGTACTTC. The encoded protein is CAITRQVQETQYF. This chain links TRBV10-3 with TRBJ2-5; D may be TRBD1 (6 bases). This CDR3 is 13 amino acids long. V lost 7 bases, J lost 2 bases, and 11 bases lay in between. Germline CDR1 reads ENHRY; CDR2 reads SYGVKD.

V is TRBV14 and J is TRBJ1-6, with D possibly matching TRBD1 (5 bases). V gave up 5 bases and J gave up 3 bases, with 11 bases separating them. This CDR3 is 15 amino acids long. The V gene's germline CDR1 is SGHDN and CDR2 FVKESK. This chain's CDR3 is CASSIGTDYNSPLHF. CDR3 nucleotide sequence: TGTGCCAGCAGCATCGGGACGGACTATAATTCACCCCTCCACTTT.

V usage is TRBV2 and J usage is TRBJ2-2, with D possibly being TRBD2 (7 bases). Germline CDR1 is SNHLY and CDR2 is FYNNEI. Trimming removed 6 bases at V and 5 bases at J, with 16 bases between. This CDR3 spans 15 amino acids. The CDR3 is CASSPEGGLTGELFF. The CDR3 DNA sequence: TGTGCCAGCAGCCCAGAGGGGGGGTTAACCGGGGAGCTGTTTTTT.

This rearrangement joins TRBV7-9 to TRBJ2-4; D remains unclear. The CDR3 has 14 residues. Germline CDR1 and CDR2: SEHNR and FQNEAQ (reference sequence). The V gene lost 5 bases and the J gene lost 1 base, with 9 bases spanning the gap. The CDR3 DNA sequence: TGTGCCAGCAGCGCCCAAGGGGCCAAAAACATTCAGTACTTC. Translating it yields CASSAQGAKNIQYF. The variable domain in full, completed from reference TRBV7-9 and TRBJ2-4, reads DTGVSQNPRHKITKRGQNVTFRCDPISEHNRLYWYRQTLGQGPEFLTYFQNEAQLEKSRLLSDRFSAERPKGSFSTLEIQRTEQGDSAMYLCASSAQGAKNIQYFGAGTRLSVL.

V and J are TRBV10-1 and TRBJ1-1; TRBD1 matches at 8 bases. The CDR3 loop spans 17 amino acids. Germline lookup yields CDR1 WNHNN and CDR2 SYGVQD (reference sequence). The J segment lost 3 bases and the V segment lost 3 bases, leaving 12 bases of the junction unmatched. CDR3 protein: CASSDSGTGRADTEAFF. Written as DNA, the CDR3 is TGCGCCAGCAGTGACTCCGGGACAGGCCGCGCGGACACTGAAGCTTTCTTT.

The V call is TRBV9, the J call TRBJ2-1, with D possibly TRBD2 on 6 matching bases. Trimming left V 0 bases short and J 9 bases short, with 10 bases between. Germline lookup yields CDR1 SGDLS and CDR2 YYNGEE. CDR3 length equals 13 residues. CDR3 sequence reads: CASSVDIGGEQFF. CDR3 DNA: TGTGCCAGCAGCGTAGATATCGGGGGTGAGCAGTTCTTC.

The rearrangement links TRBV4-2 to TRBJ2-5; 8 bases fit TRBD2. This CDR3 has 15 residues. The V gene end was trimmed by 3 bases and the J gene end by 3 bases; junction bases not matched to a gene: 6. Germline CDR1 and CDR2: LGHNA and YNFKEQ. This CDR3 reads CASSQTGGEEETQYF. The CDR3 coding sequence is TGTGCCAGCAGCCAGACGGGGGGGGAAGAAGAGACCCAGTACTTC.

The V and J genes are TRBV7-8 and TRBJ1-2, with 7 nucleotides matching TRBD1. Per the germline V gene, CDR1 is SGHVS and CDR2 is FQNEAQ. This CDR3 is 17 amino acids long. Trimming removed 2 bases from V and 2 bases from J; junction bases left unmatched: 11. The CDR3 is CASSLIPIKGQNYGYTF. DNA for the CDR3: TGTGCCAGCAGCTTAATCCCCATTAAGGGACAGAACTATGGCTACACCTTC.

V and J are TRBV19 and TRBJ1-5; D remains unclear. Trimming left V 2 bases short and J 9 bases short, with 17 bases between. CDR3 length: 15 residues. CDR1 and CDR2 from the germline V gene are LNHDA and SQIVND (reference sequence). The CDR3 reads CASSIIWTGVLPQHF. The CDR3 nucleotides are TGTGCCAGTAGTATAATCTGGACTGGGGTCTTGCCCCAGCATTTT.

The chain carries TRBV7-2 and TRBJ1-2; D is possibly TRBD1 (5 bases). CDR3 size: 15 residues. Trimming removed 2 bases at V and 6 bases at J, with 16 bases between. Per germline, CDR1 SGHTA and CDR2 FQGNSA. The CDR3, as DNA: TGTGCCAGCAGCTTACCCCCCCAGGGTCTGGATGGCTACACCTTC. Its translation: CASSLPPQGLDGYTF.

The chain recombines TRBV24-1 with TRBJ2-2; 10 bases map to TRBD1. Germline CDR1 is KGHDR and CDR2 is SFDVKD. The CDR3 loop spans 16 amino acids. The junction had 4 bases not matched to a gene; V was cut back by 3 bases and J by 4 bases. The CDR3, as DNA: TGTGCCACCAGTGATCCAGGGACAGGGGCCACCGGGGAGCTGTTTTTT. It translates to CATSDPGTGATGELFF.

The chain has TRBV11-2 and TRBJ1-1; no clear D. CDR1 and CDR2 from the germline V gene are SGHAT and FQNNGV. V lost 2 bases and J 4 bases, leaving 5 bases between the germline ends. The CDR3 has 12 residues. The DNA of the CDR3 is TGTGCCAGCAGCTTATCAGGCACTGAAGCTTTCTTT. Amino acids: CASSLSGTEAFF.

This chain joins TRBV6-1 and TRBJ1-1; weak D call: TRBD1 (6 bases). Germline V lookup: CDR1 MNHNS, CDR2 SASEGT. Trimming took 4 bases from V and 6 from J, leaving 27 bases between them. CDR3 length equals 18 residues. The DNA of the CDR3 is TGTGCCAGCAGTGGGGGGACCGGGACACAGAACCTTCACTCTGAAGCTTTCTTT. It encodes CASSGGTGTQNLHSEAFF.

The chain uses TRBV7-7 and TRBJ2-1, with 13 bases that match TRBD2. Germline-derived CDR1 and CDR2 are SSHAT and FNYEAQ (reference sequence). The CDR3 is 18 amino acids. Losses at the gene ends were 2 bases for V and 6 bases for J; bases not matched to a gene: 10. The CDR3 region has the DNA TGTGCCAGCAGCTTAACAACTAGCGGGGGGGCCCGGCTCAATGAGCAGTTCTTC. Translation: CASSLTTSGGARLNEQFF.

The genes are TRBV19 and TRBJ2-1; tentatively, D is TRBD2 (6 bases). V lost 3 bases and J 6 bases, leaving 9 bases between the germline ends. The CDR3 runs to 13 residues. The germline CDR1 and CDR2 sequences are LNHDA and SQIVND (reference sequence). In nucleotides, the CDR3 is TGTGCCAGTAGTATCGGAGGGCCCAATGAGCAGTTCTTC. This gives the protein CASSIGGPNEQFF.

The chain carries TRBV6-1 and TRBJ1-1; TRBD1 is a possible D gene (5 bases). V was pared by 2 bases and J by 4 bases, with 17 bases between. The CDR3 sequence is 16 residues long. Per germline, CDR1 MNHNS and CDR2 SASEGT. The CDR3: CASSESIMGGGTEAFF. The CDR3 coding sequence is TGTGCCAGCAGTGAATCGATAATGGGGGGTGGCACTGAAGCTTTCTTT.

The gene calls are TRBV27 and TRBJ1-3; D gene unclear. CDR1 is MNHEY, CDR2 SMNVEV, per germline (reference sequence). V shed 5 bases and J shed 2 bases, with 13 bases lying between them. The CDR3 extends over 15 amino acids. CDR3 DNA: TGTGCCAGCAGTATCGGCCCAGAACCTGGAAACACCATATATTTT. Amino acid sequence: CASSIGPEPGNTIYF.